This T cell receptor beta chain was captured in a study of PD-1 and CTLA-4 blockade in melanoma. The V end was cut by 5 bases, the J end by 5 bases, with 13 bases between. The CDR3 loop spans 13 amino acids. Germline V gives CDR1 SGHAT, CDR2 FQNNGV. This clone came up once. Assay used: immunoSEQ multiplex PCR; TCRdb lists only in-frame clones, some missing. The sample records about 28,000 clones, 70% to 90% being singletons. This clonotype was obtained from a human donor with melanoma. The chain uses TRBV11-2 and TRBJ2-7; D gene unclear. Specimen: CD8+ T cells from peripheral blood, collected before anti-PD-1 treatment. CDR3 in amino acids: CASSHPLRDEQYF. CDR3 in DNA: TGTGCCAGCAGCCACCCCCTTCGGGACGAGCAGTACTTC.